A selection of T cell receptor beta chains follows, all from one sample in a study of blood T cell repertoires in COVID-19. Measured with immunoSEQ multiplex PCR; TCRdb has only the in-frame clones, and not every one. Among 100,000 to 150,000 clones listed, approximately 80% were seen once. The sequenced sample was peripheral blood. These receptor sequences come from a middle-aged man with active or convalescent COVID-19. CDR3s include the opening cysteine and the closing phenylalanine or tryptophan. The order of the fields is clone size, D gene, CDR3 length, V gene, J gene, CDR3 DNA, CDR3 protein. A D gene is named only where the DNA matches it firmly. The size of a clone is reported for some rows only, either as once, few or many, or as a class for expanded clones.

-,-,14,TRBV11-2,TRBJ1-1,TGTGCCAGCAGCGCCCACAGGGAGAACACTGAAGCTTTCTTT,CASSAHRENTEAFF
-,-,16,TRBV6-6,TRBJ2-3,TGTGCCAGCAGTTACCCCCCCGGTCCGGGCACAGATACGCAGTATTTT,CASSYPPGPGTDTQYF
-,TRBD1,14,TRBV30,TRBJ2-5,TGTGCCTGGAGTTGGACAGGGATGGGGGAGACCCAGTACTTC,CAWSWTGMGETQYF
few,-,12,TRBV30,TRBJ1-2,TGTGCCTGGTTCTCCCCGAGCAATGGCTACACCTTC,CAWFSPSNGYTF
once,TRBD2,13,TRBV13,TRBJ2-7,TGTGCCAGCAGCCTTCTGGGGGGGTTCGAGCAGTACTTC,CASSLLGGFEQYF
-,-,14,TRBV9,TRBJ1-4,TGTGCCAGCAGCGTGGACCAGGCGGGTGAAAAACTGTTTTTT,CASSVDQAGEKLFF
-,-,12,TRBV5-6,TRBJ1-1,TGTGCCAGCAGCCAAGCACAGGCAGAAGCTTTCTTT,CASSQAQAEAFF
-,TRBD1,13,TRBV7-9,TRBJ1-1,TGTGCCAGCGCAACGGGACAGGGGACTCTCTCGGTCTTT,CASATGQGTLSVF
-,-,15,TRBV4-1,TRBJ1-1,TGCGCCAGCAGCCGCCTAACAGGTAGTAACACTGAAGCTTTCTTT,CASSRLTGSNTEAFF
few,-,13,TRBV5-6,TRBJ1-2,TGTGCCAGCAGCTTGGTCGGGACATACGGCTACACCTTC,CASSLVGTYGYTF
-,-,13,TRBV29-1,TRBJ1-2,TGCAGCGTTGGTGGAGTTAAGGACTATGGCTACACCTTC,CSVGGVKDYGYTF
-,TRBD1,13,TRBV14,TRBJ1-2,TGTGCCAGCAGCGGGACAGGGGGATATGGCTACACCTTC,CASSGTGGYGYTF
-,-,12,TRBV24-1,TRBJ1-2,TGTGCCACCAGTTCAGCGGGTCATGGCTACACCTTC,CATSSAGHGYTF
-,-,16,TRBV19,TRBJ1-3,TGTGCCAGTAGTATTCGGGGGACGACGCCAGGAAACACCATATATTTT,CASSIRGTTPGNTIYF
-,-,13,TRBV7-3,TRBJ1-5,TGTGCCAGCAGCCAGGGGTCTGATCAGCCCCAGCATTTT,CASSQGSDQPQHF
-,TRBD2,14,TRBV15,TRBJ2-1,TGTGCCACCAGCCGTGGACTAGAAGTCAATGAGCAGTTCTTC,CATSRGLEVNEQFF
once,-,14,TRBV28,TRBJ1-2,TGTGCCAGCAGTCGAGGGTGGTCTAACTATGGCTACACCTTC,CASSRGWSNYGYTF
-,-,15,TRBV4-1,TRBJ1-2,TGCGCCAGCAGCCAAGATGGTGGGCTTCAAAGATCTTACACCTTC,CASSQDGGLQRSYTF
-,-,14,TRBV19,TRBJ1-5,TGTGCCAGTAGTATTGGGGGGGCCCCAGGGGCCCAGCATTTT,CASSIGGAPGAQHF
-,-,16,TRBV5-5,TRBJ2-1,TGTGCCAGCAGCTTGGGACTATCCCTTACCTACAATGAGCAGTTCTTC,CASSLGLSLTYNEQFF
-,TRBD1,15,TRBV5-6,TRBJ2-1,TGTGCCAGCAGCTTGGGACAGGGGGCATACAATGAGCAGTTCTTC,CASSLGQGAYNEQFF
few,TRBD1,15,TRBV12-5,TRBJ2-5,TGTGCTAGTGGTTTGCGGACAGGGCGGTCGGAGACCCAGTACTTC,CASGLRTGRSETQYF
-,TRBD1,14,TRBV19,TRBJ1-5,TGTGCCAGCTCGGAGGGGGCAAGAAGTCAGCCCCAGCATTTT,CASSEGARSQPQHF
few,TRBD2,13,TRBV6-5,TRBJ2-7,TGTGCCAGCAGTAATACAGGGACTAGCGAGCAGTACTTC,CASSNTGTSEQYF
-,-,13,TRBV2,TRBJ2-1,TGTGCCAGCAGTGACCAGTCCTACAATGAGCAGTTCTTC,CASSDQSYNEQFF
-,-,13,TRBV19,TRBJ1-2,TGTGCCGCATCCTCGGGAGGGTATGATGGCTACACCTTC,CAASSGGYDGYTF
-,-,14,TRBV28,TRBJ2-7,TGTGCCAGCAAAGGGCAGGGGCCATCCTACGAGCAGTACTTC,CASKGQGPSYEQYF
-,-,15,TRBV6-1,TRBJ1-2,TGTGCCAGCAGTGATGAAGGCAGGGGAAGCTATGGCTACACCTTC,CASSDEGRGSYGYTF
-,TRBD2,12,TRBV12-5,TRBJ2-5,TGTGCCTCAAAGGGACTAGGAGAGACCCAGTACTTC,CASKGLGETQYF
-,-,14,TRBV7-2,TRBJ2-1,TGTGCCAGCAGCTTCTGGGGGCGGGGGAATGAGCAGTTCTTC,CASSFWGRGNEQFF
-,TRBD2,16,TRBV9,TRBJ2-1,TGTGCCAGCAGCACTAGCGGGAGGGCGGGTGCGGCTGAGCAGTTCTTC,CASSTSGRAGAAEQFF
few,TRBD2,16,TRBV29-1,TRBJ2-1,TGCAGCGTTGAATTGATAGCGGGGGCCTCCTACAATGAGCAGTTCTTC,CSVELIAGASYNEQFF
once,-,12,TRBV24-1,TRBJ1-1,TGTGCCACCACGGGACATAACACTGAAGCTTTCTTT,CATTGHNTEAFF
-,-,16,TRBV28,TRBJ1-2,TGTGCCAGCAGTTTTCCGCAGGGGAGAGGGACGGGCGGCTACACCTTC,CASSFPQGRGTGGYTF
-,TRBD1,15,TRBV7-3,TRBJ2-1,TGTGCCAGCAGCTTACTGACAGGGGAATACAATGAGCAGTTCTTC,CASSLLTGEYNEQFF
-,-,13,TRBV24-1,TRBJ1-1,TGTGCCACCAGTGAATCCAGAGGAACTGAAGCTTTCTTT,CATSESRGTEAFF
-,-,12,TRBV10-3,TRBJ1-6,TGTGCCATCAGCTCAGGGGATTCACCCCTCCACTTT,CAISSGDSPLHF
few,TRBD1,17,TRBV5-6,TRBJ1-5,TGTGCCAGCAGCTTGATGACAGGGGGAATTAGCAATCAGCCCCAGCATTTT,CASSLMTGGISNQPQHF
-,TRBD1,17,TRBV7-2,TRBJ1-2,TGTGCCAGCAGCTTAGTCGCGACAGGGGGCGCGGGCTATGGCTACACCTTC,CASSLVATGGAGYGYTF
-,TRBD1,15,TRBV19,TRBJ1-6,TGTGCCAGTAGTATTGGTCCAGGGGGTAATTCACCCCTCCACTTT,CASSIGPGGNSPLHF
few,TRBD1,15,TRBV11-3,TRBJ2-7,TGTGCCAGCAGCGCCCCTCAGGGGGCCACCCGCGAGCAGTACTTC,CASSAPQGATREQYF
-,TRBD2,13,TRBV6-2/TRBV6-3,TRBJ2-4,TGTGCCAGCAGTCGCGGGAGGGGAAACATTCAGTACTTC,CASSRGRGNIQYF
-,TRBD1,16,TRBV15,TRBJ2-7,TGTGCCACCAGCAGAGGTACCGGGACAGGGGTTTACGAGCAGTACTTC,CATSRGTGTGVYEQYF
-,-,13,TRBV7-2,TRBJ2-1,TGTGCCAGCAGCTTAGGTCTAGCCTATGAGCAGTTCTTC,CASSLGLAYEQFF
-,-,13,TRBV6-5,TRBJ2-7,TGTGCCAGCAGGGCGGACTTCAAATACGAGCAGTACTTC,CASRADFKYEQYF
-,-,15,TRBV19,TRBJ1-5,TGTGCCAGTAGTATTAGGGTCGGGATTAGGATGCCCCAGCATTTT,CASSIRVGIRMPQHF
-,-,14,TRBV5-1,TRBJ2-7,TGCGCCAGCAGCTTGCTCGCTGGAGACTACGAGCAGTACTTC,CASSLLAGDYEQYF
-,TRBD1,13,TRBV27,TRBJ1-1,TGTGCCAGCAGTTCCTACAGGGGCGGGGAAGCTTTCTTT,CASSSYRGGEAFF
few,-,15,TRBV4-3,TRBJ2-5,TGCGCCAGCAGCTTAGGGGGGGGGCAGCAAGAGACCCAGTACTTC,CASSLGGGQQETQYF
-,-,16,TRBV13,TRBJ2-1,TGTGCCAGCAGCCTGGATTTATCCAGGGGCGCAAAAGAGCAGTTCTTC,CASSLDLSRGAKEQFF
-,-,13,TRBV27,TRBJ2-2,TGTGCCAGCAGCCCCGGAGTGGACGGGGAGCTGTTTTTT,CASSPGVDGELFF
once,-,14,TRBV5-4,TRBJ2-5,TGTGCCAGCAGCTTGGCAGGGGTCCAAGAGACCCAGTACTTC,CASSLAGVQETQYF
few,-,15,TRBV5-6,TRBJ2-3,TGTGCCAGCAGCTTGTTCGGACAGTTGGAAGATACGCAGTATTTT,CASSLFGQLEDTQYF
many,-,12,TRBV30,TRBJ2-7,-,CAWGQGAYELYF
-,-,15,TRBV2,TRBJ1-4,TGTGCCAGCAGGGAGGACAGTTCAACTAATGAAAAACTGTTTTTT,CASREDSSTNEKLFF
-,-,13,TRBV24-1,TRBJ1-1,TGTGCCACCAGTGATCCCGACAGGTCTCAAGCTTTCTTT,CATSDPDRSQAFF
once,TRBD1,15,TRBV30,TRBJ1-6,TGTGCCTGGAGTCTACTAGACAGGGACAATTCACCCCTCCACTTT,CAWSLLDRDNSPLHF
-,-,13,TRBV2,TRBJ2-7,TGTGCCAGCAGTGGCGGAGAGCTCTACGAGCAGTACTTC,CASSGGELYEQYF
-,-,14,TRBV5-1,TRBJ1-3,TGCGCCAGCAGCTTTACAGGCTCTGGAAACACCATATATTTT,CASSFTGSGNTIYF